A single sample gave rise to the 12 T cell receptor beta chains below, sequenced in a study of blood T cell repertoires in COVID-19. Clones were read by immunoSEQ multiplex PCR, and TCRdb kept only the in-frame ones, dropping some. The sample has approximately 46,000 clones, approximately 86% seen once. The specimen was peripheral blood. These receptors came from a man between 60 and 75 years old with active or convalescent COVID-19.

The V and J genes are TRBV6-5 and TRBJ2-7; D is possibly TRBD2 (7 bases). V lost 2 bases, J lost 6 bases, and 11 bases lay in between. CDR1 is MNHEY, CDR2 SVGAGI, per germline. The CDR3 totals 13 residues. CDR3 DNA sequence: TGTGCCAGCAGTTACCACAGGGAGGGCGAGCAGTACTTC. Protein sequence: CASSYHREGEQYF.

V is TRBV18 and J is TRBJ2-7; D is perhaps TRBD1 (6 bases). Germline loops: CDR1 KGHSH, CDR2 LQKENI. V shed 3 bases and J shed 6 bases, with 15 bases lying between them. This CDR3 is 14 amino acids long. CDR3 region: CASSPTQGPIEQYF. CDR3 nucleotide sequence: TGTGCCAGCTCACCGACACAGGGTCCCATCGAGCAGTACTTC. The whole variable domain, remainder taken from reference TRBV18 and TRBJ2-7, is NAGVMQNPRHLVRRRGQEARLRCSPMKGHSHVYWYRQLPEEGLKFMVYLQKENIIDESGMPKERFSAEFPKEGPSILRIQQVVRGDSAAYFCASSPTQGPIEQYFGPGTRLTVT.

The chain is built from TRBV5-6 and TRBJ2-7; TRBD2 is a possible D gene (7 bases). The CDR3 has 12 residues. V lost 6 bases and J lost 7, with 14 bases in between. Germline V CDR1 and CDR2: SGHDT, YYEEEE. The CDR3 bases are TGTGCCAGCAAGTGGCGGGGGCAGGAGCAGTACTTC. Translating it yields CASKWRGQEQYF.

The chain links TRBV6-5 to TRBJ2-2; 10 positions match TRBD1. The CDR3 is made up of 15 amino acids. Germline assignment: CDR1 MNHEY and CDR2 SVGAGI. After removal of 5 bases from V and 4 bases from J, the junction contained 4 bases not matched to a gene. The CDR3 DNA sequence: TGTGCCAGCAGTCGACAGGGGGCAAGCACCGGGGAGCTGTTTTTT. This codes for CASSRQGASTGELFF.

V usage is TRBV7-3 and J usage is TRBJ2-1, with TRBD2 matching over 7 bases. This CDR3 comprises 13 residues. Germline V gives CDR1 SGHTA, CDR2 FQGTGA. V gave up 5 bases and J gave up 5 bases; unmatched junction bases: 3. The CDR3 bases are TGTGCCAGCAGCCCCGGACTAGACAATGAGCAGTTCTTC. It codes for CASSPGLDNEQFF.

The J gene is TRBJ2-1, the V gene TRBV2; D perhaps matches TRBD2 (6 bases). Trimming stripped 4 bases from V and 8 bases from J, with 9 bases between. Germline CDR1 is SNHLY and CDR2 is FYNNEI. The CDR3 totals 12 residues. CDR3 residues: CASSARGDEQFF. The CDR3 nucleotides are TGTGCCAGCAGTGCGCGCGGGGATGAGCAGTTCTTC.

This clone was found once. The gene calls are TRBV19 and TRBJ1-2; no firm D call. Germline CDR1 reads LNHDA; CDR2 reads SQIVND (reference sequence). Between the trimmed V and J ends, which lost 5 bases and 2 bases, there was a span of 15 bases. The CDR3 contains 15 residues. CDR3 in amino acids: CASSSTRTVNYGYTF. Written as DNA, the CDR3 is TGTGCCAGTAGTTCAACTAGGACGGTGAACTATGGCTACACCTTC.

The rearrangement links TRBV7-3 to TRBJ1-1; possible D gene TRBD1, 5 bases. This CDR3 has 13 residues. Germline-derived CDR1 and CDR2 are SGHTA and FQGTGA. V was shortened by 5 bases and J by 0 bases, with 7 bases between the two germline ends. CDR3 in DNA: TGTGCCAGCAGCGGCAGGGTGAACACTGAAGCTTTCTTT. This gives the protein CASSGRVNTEAFF.

V is TRBV7-2 and J is TRBJ2-7; a possible D gene is TRBD2 (6 bases). V dropped 0 bases and J dropped 9 bases, with 24 bases sitting between them. This CDR3 is built from 17 residues. The germline gives CDR1 SGHTA, CDR2 FQGNSA. CDR3 residues: CASSLALAPLAPTWQYF. The CDR3 DNA follows: TGTGCCAGCAGCTTAGCCCTAGCGCCTTTGGCTCCTACGTGGCAGTACTTC. Based on the CDR3 plus reference TRBV7-2 and TRBJ2-7, the full variable domain is GAGVSQSPSNKVTEKGKDVELRCDPISGHTALYWYRQSLGQGLEFLIYFQGNSAPDKSGLPSDRFSAERTGGSVSTLTIQRTQQEDSAVYLCASSLALAPLAPTWQYFGPGTRLTVT.

DNA of the CDR3: TGTGCCAGCAGTTTGCGGGGGGGCCCTACTGATACGCAGTATTTT. Translated, it gives CASSLRGGPTDTQYF. This sequence joins TRBV28 and TRBJ2-3, with 9 bases that match TRBD2. The CDR3 spans 15 residues. The V segment lost 3 bases and the J segment 6 bases; nucleotides outside the gene matches: 7. The germline gives CDR1 MDHEN, CDR2 SYDVKM. The entire variable domain, with the rest obtained from reference TRBV28 and TRBJ2-3, is as follows: DVKVTQSSRYLVKRTGEKVFLECVQDMDHENMFWYRQDPGLGLRLIYFSYDVKMKEKGDIPEGYSVSREKKERFSLILESASTNQTSMYLCASSLRGGPTDTQYFGPGTRLTVL.

CDR3 in DNA: TGTGCCAGTAGTCGGACTAGCGGGGCCTACAATGAGCAGTTCTTC. It yields the protein CASSRTSGAYNEQFF. The chain has TRBV19 and TRBJ2-1; TRBD2 aligns across 12 bases. Per germline, CDR1 LNHDA and CDR2 SQIVND (reference sequence). The CDR3 consists of 15 residues. Trimming removed 5 bases from V and 2 bases from J; junction bases left unmatched: 1.

The rearrangement links TRBV29-1 to TRBJ2-7; no definite D call. The V gene's germline CDR1 is SQVTM and CDR2 ANQGSEA. Trimming removed 1 base from V and 6 bases from J, with 7 bases in between. The CDR3 runs 11 residues. This CDR3 is CSVEGASEQYF. The CDR3, as DNA: TGCAGCGTTGAAGGTGCGTCCGAGCAGTACTTC.